This T cell receptor (beta chain) emerged from a study of shared T cell receptors in the human thymus. The table came from immunoSEQ multiplex PCR; TCRdb's copy has only in-frame clones and leaves some out. In the table there are about 400,000 clones, just under 95% of which are singletons. The sample comprised thymocytes. The source is a human donor.

The CDR3 DNA is TGTGCCAGCAGCCCTGGGACCGCAAGCTCCTACGAGCAGTACTTC. Protein sequence: CASSPGTASSYEQYF. This chain uses TRBV7-2 with TRBJ2-7; TRBD1 or TRBD2 may be the D gene (5 bases each). V gave up 5 bases and J gave up 0 bases, with 14 bases separating them. This CDR3 has 15 amino acids. In germline, CDR1 is SGHTA, CDR2 FQGNSA.